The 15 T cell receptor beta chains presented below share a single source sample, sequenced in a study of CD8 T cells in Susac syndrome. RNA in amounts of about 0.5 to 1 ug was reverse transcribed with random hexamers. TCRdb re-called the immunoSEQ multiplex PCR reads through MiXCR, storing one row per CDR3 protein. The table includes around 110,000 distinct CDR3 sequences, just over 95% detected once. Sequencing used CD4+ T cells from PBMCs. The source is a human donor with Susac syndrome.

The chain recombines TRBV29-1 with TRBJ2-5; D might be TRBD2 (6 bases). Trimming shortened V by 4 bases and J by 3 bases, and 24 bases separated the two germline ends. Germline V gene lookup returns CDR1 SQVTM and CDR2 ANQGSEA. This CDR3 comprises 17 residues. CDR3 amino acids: CSVVGLYGGIVKETQYF. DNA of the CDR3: TGCAGCGTTGTCGGTTTGTATGGCGGGATAGTGAAAGAGACCCAGTACTTC.

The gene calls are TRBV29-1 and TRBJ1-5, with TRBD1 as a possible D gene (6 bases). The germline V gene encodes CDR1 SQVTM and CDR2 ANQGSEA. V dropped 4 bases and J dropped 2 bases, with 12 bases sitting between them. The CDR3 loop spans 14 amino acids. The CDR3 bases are TGCAGCGTTGCGGGGGCAGGGGGCAATCAGCCCCAGCATTTT. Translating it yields CSVAGAGGNQPQHF.

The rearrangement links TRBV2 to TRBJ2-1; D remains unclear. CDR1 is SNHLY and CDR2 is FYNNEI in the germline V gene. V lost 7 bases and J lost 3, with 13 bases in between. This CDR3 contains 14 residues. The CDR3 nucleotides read TGTGCCAGCACCGGAGCTAGGGTCTACAATGAGCAGTTCTTC. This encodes CASTGARVYNEQFF.

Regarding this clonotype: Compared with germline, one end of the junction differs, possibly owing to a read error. CDR3 in DNA: TGTGCCAGCTCATCACCCAATCAGCCCCAGCATTTT. This sequence encodes CASSSPNQPQHF. V gene TRBV18 combines with J gene TRBJ1-5; D not resolved. The CDR3 has 12 amino acids. Germline lookup yields CDR1 KGHSH and CDR2 LQKENI. The whole variable domain, remainder taken from reference TRBV18 and TRBJ1-5, is NAGVMQNPRHLVRRRGQEARLRCSPMKGHSHVYWYRQLPEEGLKFMVYLQKENIIDESGMPKERFSAEFPKEGPSILRIQQVVRGDSAAYFCASSSPNQPQHFGDGTRLSIL.

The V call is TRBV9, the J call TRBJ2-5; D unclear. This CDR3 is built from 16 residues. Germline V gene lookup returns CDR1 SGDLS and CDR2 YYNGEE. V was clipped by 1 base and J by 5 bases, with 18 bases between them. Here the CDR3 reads CASSVSLSLPGETQYF. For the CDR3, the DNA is TGTGCCAGCAGCGTAAGTTTATCCCTTCCAGGCGAGACCCAGTACTTC.

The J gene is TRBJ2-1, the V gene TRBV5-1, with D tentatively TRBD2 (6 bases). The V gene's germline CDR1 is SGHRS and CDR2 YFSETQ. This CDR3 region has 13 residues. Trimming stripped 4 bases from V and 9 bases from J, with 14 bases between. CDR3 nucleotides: TGCGCCAGCAGCCCGTTGGGGGGACTTGAGCAGTTCTTC. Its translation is CASSPLGGLEQFF. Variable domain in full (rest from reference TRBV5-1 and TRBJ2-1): KAGVTQTPRYLIKTRGQQVTLSCSPISGHRSVSWYQQTPGQGLQFLFEYFSETQRNKGNFPGRFSGRQFSNSRSEMNVSTLELGDSALYLCASSPLGGLEQFFGPGTRLTVL.

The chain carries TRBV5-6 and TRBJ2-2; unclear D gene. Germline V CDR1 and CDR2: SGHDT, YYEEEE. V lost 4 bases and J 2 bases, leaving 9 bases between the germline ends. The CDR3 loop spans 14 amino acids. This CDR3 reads CASSDGPNTGELFF. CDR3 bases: TGTGCCAGCAGCGACGGCCCCAACACCGGGGAGCTGTTTTTT.

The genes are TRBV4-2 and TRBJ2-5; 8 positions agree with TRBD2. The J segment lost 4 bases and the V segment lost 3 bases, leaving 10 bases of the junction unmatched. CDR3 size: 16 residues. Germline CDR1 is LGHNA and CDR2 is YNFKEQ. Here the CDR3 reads CASSHGTSGYGETQYF. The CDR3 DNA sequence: TGTGCCAGCAGCCACGGGACTAGTGGGTATGGAGAGACCCAGTACTTC.

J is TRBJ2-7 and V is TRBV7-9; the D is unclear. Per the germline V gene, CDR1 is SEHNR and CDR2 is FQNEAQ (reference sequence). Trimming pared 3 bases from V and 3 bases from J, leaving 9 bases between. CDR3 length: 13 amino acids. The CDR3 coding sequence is TGTGCCAGCAGCTTGGGTCCCCGCTACGAGCAGTACTTC. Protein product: CASSLGPRYEQYF.

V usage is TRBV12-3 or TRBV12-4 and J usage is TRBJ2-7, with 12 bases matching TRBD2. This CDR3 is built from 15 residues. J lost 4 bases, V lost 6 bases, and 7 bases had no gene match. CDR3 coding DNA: TGTGCCAGCAGGCGACTAGCGGGAGAAGTGTACGAGCAGTACTTC. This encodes CASRRLAGEVYEQYF.

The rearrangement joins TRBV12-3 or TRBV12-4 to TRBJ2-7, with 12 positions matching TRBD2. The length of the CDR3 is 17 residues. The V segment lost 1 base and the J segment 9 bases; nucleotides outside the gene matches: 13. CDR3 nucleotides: TGTGCCAGCAGTTTAGATGGACTAGCGGGACAGCCAGGATGGCAGTACTTC. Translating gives CASSLDGLAGQPGWQYF.

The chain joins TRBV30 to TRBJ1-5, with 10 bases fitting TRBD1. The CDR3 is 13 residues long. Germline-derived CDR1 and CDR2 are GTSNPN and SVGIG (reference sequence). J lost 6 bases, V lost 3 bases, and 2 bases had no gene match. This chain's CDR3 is CAWRDRGFQPQHF. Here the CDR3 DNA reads TGTGCCTGGAGGGACAGGGGGTTTCAGCCCCAGCATTTT.

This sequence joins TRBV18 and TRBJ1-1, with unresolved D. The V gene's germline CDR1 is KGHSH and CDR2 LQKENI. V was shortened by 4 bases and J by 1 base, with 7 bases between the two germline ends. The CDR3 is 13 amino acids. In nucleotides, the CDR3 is TGTGCCAGCTCACAAACGGGGAACACTGAAGCTTTCTTT. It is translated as CASSQTGNTEAFF.

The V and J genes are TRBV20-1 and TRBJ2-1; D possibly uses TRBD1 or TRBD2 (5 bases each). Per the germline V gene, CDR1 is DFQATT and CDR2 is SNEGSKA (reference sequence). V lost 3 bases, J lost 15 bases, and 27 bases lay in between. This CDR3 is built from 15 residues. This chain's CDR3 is CSASQGGGSSFWPFF. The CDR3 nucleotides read TGCAGTGCTAGTCAGGGTGGCGGGTCTTCCTTTTGGCCGTTCTTC.

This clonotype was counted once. In DNA, the CDR3 is TGTGCCAGCAGCCCCATGGAGAACCAAGCTTTCTTT. This encodes CASSPMENQAFF. The rearrangement links TRBV3-1 to TRBJ1-1; no definite D call. The ends were cut back, 4 bases at V and 9 bases at J, with 12 bases in the middle. The CDR3 length is 12 residues. From germline, CDR1 is LGHDT and CDR2 YNNKEL (reference sequence).